The 11 T cell receptor beta chains below were found in one sample sequenced in a study of post-analysis software for immune sequencing data. Their cognate antigens are unknown. Carried by the TCR beta cDNA libraries were unique molecular identifiers. TCRdb reprocessed the PCR reads via MiXCR and lists one record per CDR3 protein. This sample has about 820,000 distinct CDR3 sequences, with roughly 58% found just once. Study-wide points: Patients carried roughly 5 TRBV segments more frequently than controls did, and TRBV5-6, TRBV5-1 and TRBV20-1 were among them.

The specimen was blood. The receptors were sampled from a girl aged 5-17 years with multiple sclerosis.

The table lists this clonotype with a few counts. The chain carries TRBV6-5 and TRBJ2-3, with TRBD2 matching over 8 bases. This CDR3 contains 14 residues. CDR1 is MNHEY, CDR2 SVGAGI, per germline. Losses at the gene ends were 6 bases for V and 7 bases for J; bases not matched to a gene: 9. This CDR3 is CASSHREGQHTQYF. CDR3 DNA: TGTGCCAGCAGCCACCGGGAGGGCCAACATACGCAGTATTTT.

The chain is built from TRBV6-5 and TRBJ2-7; the D gene could be TRBD1 or TRBD2 (5 bases each). Germline V lookup: CDR1 MNHEY, CDR2 SVGAGI. Trimming removed 0 bases at V and 3 bases at J, with 12 bases between. CDR3 length: 15 residues. In DNA, the CDR3 is TGTGCCAGCAGTTACTCCCGGGACCGAAACTACGAGCAGTACTTC. This gives the protein CASSYSRDRNYEQYF.

To note about this clonotype: One junction end does not reproduce the germline sequence, and a read error may be involved. The gene calls are TRBV20-1 and TRBJ2-1; TRBD2 matches at 11 bases. The CDR3 loop spans 12 amino acids. The germline gives CDR1 DFQATT, CDR2 SNEGSKA (reference sequence). The CDR3 reads CSPSGRLDEQFF. The CDR3 DNA sequence: TGCAGTCCTAGCGGGAGGTTAGATGAGCAGTTCTTC.

This clonotype occurred a few times. The CDR3 bases are TGTGCCATCAGTGGCCCCCAAGCGAGGGCCTCCTACGAGCAGTACTTC. Translated, it gives CAISGPQARASYEQYF. This chain connects TRBV10-3 to TRBJ2-7; maybe TRBD2 (5 bases). From germline, CDR1 is ENHRY and CDR2 SYGVKD. This CDR3 has 16 amino acids. V was shortened by 4 bases and J by 0 bases, with 16 bases between the two germline ends.

The chain combines TRBV7-9 with TRBJ2-3; perhaps D is TRBD1 or TRBD2 (5 bases each). This CDR3 has 15 residues. Germline CDR1 is SEHNR and CDR2 is FQNEAQ (reference sequence). V lost 4 bases and J lost 5, with 16 bases in between. The CDR3 DNA follows: TGTGCCAGCAGCTCTCCCGGGGCCGGAGGAGATACGCAGTATTTT. Its translation: CASSSPGAGGDTQYF.

In nucleotides, the CDR3 is TGTGCCAGCAGCCACAGGGGACTAGCGAGGGCTCACAATGAGCAGTTCTTC. It specifies CASSHRGLARAHNEQFF. V usage is TRBV3-1 and J usage is TRBJ2-1, with TRBD2 identical over 10 bases. Germline CDR1 LGHDT, CDR2 YNNKEL (reference sequence). The CDR3 runs to 17 residues. V shed 3 bases and J 5 bases; nucleotides not matched to a gene: 10.

The CDR3 sequence is CASRRWGLGMNTEAFF. In DNA, the CDR3 is TGCGCCAGCCGGCGGTGGGGGTTGGGCATGAACACTGAAGCTTTCTTT. This chain connects TRBV5-1 to TRBJ1-1; D might be TRBD1 (5 bases). Trimming took off 7 bases at V and 0 bases at J, with 19 bases between the two ends. There are 16 residues in the CDR3. CDR1 is SGHRS and CDR2 is YFSETQ in the germline V gene.

J is TRBJ2-3 and V is TRBV15, with D possibly TRBD2 on 6 matching bases. CDR3 size: 18 residues. From germline, CDR1 is LNHNV and CDR2 YYDKDF (reference sequence). The V end was cut by 0 bases, the J end by 5 bases, with 21 bases between. For the CDR3, the DNA is TGTGCCACCAGCAGAGATCTTAGCGGACGCCTTAGTGGAGATACGCAGTATTTT. It translates to CATSRDLSGRLSGDTQYF.

The genes are TRBV30 and TRBJ2-7, with 7 bases identical to TRBD2. This CDR3 comprises 13 residues. V shed 4 bases, J shed 10 bases, and the junction held 13 bases outside the gene matches. Germline lookup yields CDR1 GTSNPN and CDR2 SVGIG (reference sequence). CDR3 DNA sequence: TGTGCCTGGAATCTGGGCCAGGGCGGGGGACAGTACTTC. Protein product: CAWNLGQGGGQYF.

The chain employs TRBV20-1 and TRBJ2-7; TRBD2 matches at 10 bases. The CDR3 spans 14 residues. J was trimmed by 7 bases and V by 1 base; bases with no gene match: 7. Germline CDR1 and CDR2: DFQATT and SNEGSKA (reference sequence). Here the CDR3 DNA reads TGCAGTGCTAGAGGGGCCAGCGGGAGGGGAGAGCAGTACTTC. This codes for CSARGASGRGEQYF.

The sample holds a few counts of this clonotype. This chain links TRBV20-1 with TRBJ1-5; D uncertain. This CDR3 comprises 11 residues. Germline CDR1 DFQATT, CDR2 SNEGSKA (reference sequence). Trimming shortened V by 3 bases and J by 5 bases, and 5 bases separated the two germline ends. The CDR3 region has the DNA TGCAGTGCTAGCTCAGATCAGCCCCAGCATTTT. It encodes CSASSDQPQHF.